This T cell receptor (beta chain) stems from a study of blood T cell repertoires in COVID-19. Whole-study context: Samples came from the United States, Italy and Spain, spanning acute and convalescent COVID-19. Sample material is recorded as cDNA or gDNA derived from T cells, B-cell-depleted T cells, or PBMCs.

Original processing methods: Amplifying reference gene primers gave estimates of nucleated cell counts. Clones were read by immunoSEQ multiplex PCR, and TCRdb kept only the in-frame ones, dropping some. That table supplies the V and J calls and clone size; D and trimming were determined from the DNA. The table shows 80,000 to 100,000 clones, with around nine tenths occurring only once. The sequence derives from a woman of 80 years or more with acute or convalescent COVID-19. Sequencing input: peripheral blood.

The CDR3 nucleotides read TGTGCCAGCAGCTTCGACACCCCTGGCTCACCCCTCCACTTT. Amino acids: CASSFDTPGSPLHF. The V gene is TRBV7-9, the J gene TRBJ1-6, with D unclear. The V end was cut by 3 bases, the J end by 10 bases, with 13 bases between. Germline CDR1 SEHNR, CDR2 FQNEAQ (reference sequence). This CDR3 has 14 residues.